Given below is one T cell receptor (beta chain) in context. Its antigen is undetermined. This sample is drawn from a study of long-term antiretroviral therapy in people with HIV. Study-wide background: The earliest specimens came about a decade ahead of the 2015 immediate-ART recommendation. General study findings and limits: Information on adherence, resistance and therapy changes was unavailable. Diversity remained lower than transplant donor controls, even though it increased after ART.

With 4 bases removed from V and 6 bases from J, the gap between germline ends came to 9 bases. CDR1 and CDR2 (germline): SQVTM, ANQGSEA. The CDR3 is made up of 12 amino acids. Version v3.0 of the immunoSEQ assay was performed at survey level. Only in-frame clones appear in the TCRdb table, and some are missing; sequencing was by immunoSEQ multiplex PCR. The table lists tens of thousands of clones, around 88% of them singletons. Sample: unsorted PBMCs, taken around 4.6 years after starting antiretroviral therapy. This clonotype was obtained from a young man with HIV. This chain links TRBV29-1 with TRBJ2-2; D may be TRBD1 or TRBD2 (5 bases each). The CDR3 nucleotides read TGCAGCGTTGGGGGGATGGCCGGGGAGCTGTTTTTT. Translated: CSVGGMAGELFF.